The rows below give T cell receptor beta chains drawn from one sample of a study of T cell responses to AZD1222 COVID-19 vaccine. Assay used: immunoSEQ multiplex PCR; TCRdb lists only in-frame clones, some missing. Among around 260,000 clones listed, about 92% were seen once. This specimen consisted of peripheral blood, obtained on day 0 of AZD1222 vaccination. The source is an adult in good health. CDR3s include the opening cysteine and the closing phenylalanine or tryptophan. D genes are given only for firm matches. Clone size is shown for a subset of rows, as once, few, many or a class of expanded clone.

.	TRBV2	TRBJ2-1	.	TGTGCCAGCAGTGAGATGGGTAATTGGTCGCCGTTCTTC	CASSEMGNWSPFF
TRBD2	TRBV5-4	TRBJ2-1	.	TGTGCCAGCAGCACCTTAGCGGGGAGCTACAATGAGCAGTTCTTC	CASSTLAGSYNEQFF
TRBD1	TRBV13	TRBJ1-6	.	TGTGCCAGCAGCTCCCAAAACCAGGGGGATTCACCCCTCCACTTT	CASSSQNQGDSPLHF
.	TRBV9	TRBJ2-2	.	TGTGCCAGCAGCGTAGGTTCCGGAATTGCCACCGGGGAGCTGTTTTTT	CASSVGSGIATGELFF
TRBD1	TRBV7-8	TRBJ2-7	.	TGTGCCAGCAGCTCCGGGACAGGGAACGAGCAGTACTTC	CASSSGTGNEQYF
.	TRBV11-1	TRBJ1-1	.	TGTGCCAGCAGTTCTGACAGGACAAACACTGGGGCTTTCTTT	CASSSDRTNTGAFF
.	TRBV7-3	TRBJ2-3	once	TGTGCCAGCAGCTTAATGGGGAGTAGGGGGGCAGATACGCAGTATTTT	CASSLMGSRGADTQYF
.	TRBV12-3/TRBV12-4	TRBJ2-3	.	TGTGCCAGCAGTTCGGGGAGCACAGATACGCAGTATTTT	CASSSGSTDTQYF
.	TRBV28	TRBJ2-7	once	TGTGCCAGCAGCTTAGCTCTTGAAGCTGGGGACTACGAGCAGTACTTC	CASSLALEAGDYEQYF
.	TRBV7-3	TRBJ2-1	.	TGTGCCAGCAGCTCCCCAGGCAATGAGCAGTTCTTC	CASSSPGNEQFF
.	TRBV3-1/TRBV3-2	TRBJ1-6	.	TGTGCCAGCAGCCGGGGGACTACCTATTCACCCCTCCACTTT	CASSRGTTYSPLHF
TRBD1	TRBV10-3	TRBJ2-5	once	TGTGCCATCAGTGAGCAGGGGGCTAGGGAGACCCAGTACTTC	CAISEQGARETQYF
.	TRBV5-1	TRBJ1-1	.	TGCGCCAGCAGCTTGGAGGTCACTGAAGCTTTCTTT	CASSLEVTEAFF
TRBD1	TRBV27	TRBJ2-7	.	TGTGCCAGCAGTTCATCTATGGTGACAGGGGTCGAGCAGTACTTC	CASSSSMVTGVEQYF
TRBD1	TRBV11-3	TRBJ2-7	.	TGTGCCAGCAGCTCCGGGACAGGGAGCTCCGAGCAGTACTTC	CASSSGTGSSEQYF
TRBD1	TRBV28	TRBJ2-7	.	TGTGCCAGCACCGACAGGGGGAAGAACGAGCAGTACTTC	CASTDRGKNEQYF
.	TRBV6-6	TRBJ1-1	.	TGTGCCAGCAGTTACCTTGTAAACACTGAAGCTTTCTTT	CASSYLVNTEAFF
TRBD1	TRBV19	TRBJ1-3	.	TGTGCCAGTAGTACAGGACAGGGAGGCTTCGGAAACACCATATATTTT	CASSTGQGGFGNTIYF
.	TRBV7-9	TRBJ1-1	.	TGTGCCAGCAGCTCCGGTGCAGGGAACACTGAAGCTTTCTTT	CASSSGAGNTEAFF
TRBD2	TRBV2	TRBJ2-7	.	TGTGCCAGCCTGAGCGGGAGTACGTCCTACGAGCAGTACTTC	CASLSGSTSYEQYF
TRBD1	TRBV3-1/TRBV3-2	TRBJ1-3	.	TGTGCCAGCAGCCCTACAGGGACAGACTCTGGAAACACCATATATTTT	CASSPTGTDSGNTIYF
TRBD1	TRBV9	TRBJ2-2	.	TGTGCCAGCCAGGACAGGAACGAGGCCATGGGGACCGGGGAGCTGTTTTTT	CASQDRNEAMGTGELFF
TRBD1	TRBV5-6	TRBJ1-2	.	TGTGCCAGCAGCTTCTTGACAGGGAAGACCTTCTTC	CASSFLTGKTFF
TRBD2	TRBV15	TRBJ2-3	.	TGTGCCACCAGCTCCCGACTAGCGGGCACAGATACGCAGTATTTT	CATSSRLAGTDTQYF
.	TRBV10-3	TRBJ1-5	few	TGTGCCATCAGTGGGTCTAGCAATCAGCCCCAGCATTTT	CAISGSSNQPQHF
.	TRBV9	TRBJ1-2	once	TGTGCCAGCAGCGTTGAACCTAGCTATGGCTACACCTTC	CASSVEPSYGYTF
.	TRBV28	TRBJ1-1	.	TGTGCCAGCAGTTTGTTAGTACTGAACACTGAAGCTTTCTTT	CASSLLVLNTEAFF
TRBD2	TRBV10-3	TRBJ2-3	.	TGTGCCATCAGTGCATATAGCGGGAGGGCCCAAGATACGCAGTATTTT	CAISAYSGRAQDTQYF
TRBD2	TRBV9	TRBJ2-7	.	TGTGCCAGCAGCGTTGGACTAGCGGGAAGTTCTACCCCCTACGAGCAGTACTTC	CASSVGLAGSSTPYEQYF
TRBD1	TRBV6-5	TRBJ1-4	few	TGTGCCAGCAGTGACTCCGGGACAGGGAGAGAAAAACTGTTTTTT	CASSDSGTGREKLFF
.	TRBV5-1	TRBJ2-3	.	TGCGCCAGCAGCTTGAGACTAGGGGAAATCACAGATACGCAGTATTTT	CASSLRLGEITDTQYF
TRBD2	TRBV11-3	TRBJ2-3	.	TGTGCCAGCAGCTTAGATCCTAGCGGGGGGCACACAGATACGCAGTATTTT	CASSLDPSGGHTDTQYF
TRBD2	TRBV6-2/TRBV6-3	TRBJ2-1	.	TGTGCCAGCAGTGGACTAGCGGAGACCTCGGCAGGATACAATGAGCAGTTCTTC	CASSGLAETSAGYNEQFF
.	TRBV3-1/TRBV3-2	TRBJ1-1	.	TGTGCCAGCAGCCTGGGGGCAAAGGCTTTCTTT	CASSLGAKAFF
TRBD1	TRBV12-3/TRBV12-4	TRBJ2-7	few	TGTGCCAGCAGGGGGACAGGGATCTACGAGCAGTACTTC	CASRGTGIYEQYF
TRBD1	TRBV4-3	TRBJ1-1	.	TGCGCCAGCAGCCACACGGGACAGGTCACTGAAGCTTTCTTT	CASSHTGQVTEAFF
.	TRBV2	TRBJ1-6	.	TGTGCCAGCAGCAGGACCAGGCTTTCACCCCTCCACTTT	CASSRTRLSPLHF
.	TRBV5-1	TRBJ1-6	.	TGCGCCAGCAGCTTGGTTTCGGACAGCCCTTTCCCCCTCCACTTT	CASSLVSDSPFPLHF
.	TRBV11-2	TRBJ1-1	.	TGTGCCAGCAGCTTAGTTCCCGGGCCAGTTTGGACTGAAGCTTTCTTT	CASSLVPGPVWTEAFF
TRBD1	TRBV25-1	TRBJ1-6	.	TGTGCCAGCAGTGACAGTCGGAGGACAGGGTATTCACCCCTCCACTTT	CASSDSRRTGYSPLHF
.	TRBV5-1	TRBJ1-3	.	TGCGCCAGCAGCCCGGGACCCAGCTCTGGAAACACCATATATTTT	CASSPGPSSGNTIYF
TRBD2	TRBV4-3	TRBJ2-2	.	TGCGCCAGCAGCCAAGACCCTAGCGGGAGTTTTCCCGGGGAGCTGTTTTTT	CASSQDPSGSFPGELFF
TRBD2	TRBV28	TRBJ2-3	.	TGTGCCAGCAGTTTGGGGACTAGCATAGATACGCAGTATTTT	CASSLGTSIDTQYF
.	TRBV27	TRBJ2-2	.	TGTGCCAGCAGTTTCGGGTTGGGGGAACGGCACACCGGGGAGCTGTTTTTT	CASSFGLGERHTGELFF
.	TRBV12-3/TRBV12-4	TRBJ1-1	.	TGTGCCAGCAGTTTATGGGGCACTGAAGCTTTCTTT	CASSLWGTEAFF
.	TRBV4-2	TRBJ1-1	once	TGTGCCAGCAGCCAAGAACTACAGGTCACTGAAGCTTTCTTT	CASSQELQVTEAFF
.	TRBV9	TRBJ1-5	.	TGTGCCAGCAGCGAGAATGACAATCAGCCCCAGCATTTT	CASSENDNQPQHF
.	TRBV12-3/TRBV12-4	TRBJ2-2	.	TGTGCCAGCAGTCCCCTAGAAACCGGGGAGCTGTTTTTT	CASSPLETGELFF
TRBD2	TRBV4-1	TRBJ2-1	.	TGCGCCAGCAGCCAAGAGGGGGCTAGCGGGAGCGGGGATGAGCAGTTCTTC	CASSQEGASGSGDEQFF
.	TRBV4-1	TRBJ2-7	.	TGCGCCAGCAGCCACTCCCCCGGGACCTTCTACGAGCAGTACTTC	CASSHSPGTFYEQYF
.	TRBV10-3	TRBJ1-6	once	TGTGCCATCAGTGAGTCGAGCGGGAAGAATTCACCCCTCCACTTT	CAISESSGKNSPLHF
.	TRBV2	TRBJ2-7	.	TGTGCCAGCACCAAGGTCCTCGTCAGGTCCCGGGACGAGCAGTACTTC	CASTKVLVRSRDEQYF
TRBD1	TRBV28	TRBJ2-2	.	TGTGCCAGCAGGAAACCCGGGACAGGGAAGACCGGGGAGCTGTTTTTT	CASRKPGTGKTGELFF
.	TRBV4-2	TRBJ2-3	once	TGTGCCAGCAGCCAACGTGGCCCCCCCGGCCGCACAGATACGCAGTATTTT	CASSQRGPPGRTDTQYF
.	TRBV7-8	TRBJ2-5	.	TGTGCCAGCAGCTCGAGACTAGACTTAGAGACCCAGTACTTC	CASSSRLDLETQYF